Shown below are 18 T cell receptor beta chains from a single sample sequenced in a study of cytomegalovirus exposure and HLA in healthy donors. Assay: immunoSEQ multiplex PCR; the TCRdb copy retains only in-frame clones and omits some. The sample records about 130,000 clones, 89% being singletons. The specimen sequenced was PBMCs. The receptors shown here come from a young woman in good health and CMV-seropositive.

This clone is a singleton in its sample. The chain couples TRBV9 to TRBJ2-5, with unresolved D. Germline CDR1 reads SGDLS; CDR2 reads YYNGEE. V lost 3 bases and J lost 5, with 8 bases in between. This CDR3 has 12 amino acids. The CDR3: CASSAPTETQYF. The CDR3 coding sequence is TGTGCCAGCAGCGCCCCCACTGAGACCCAGTACTTC.

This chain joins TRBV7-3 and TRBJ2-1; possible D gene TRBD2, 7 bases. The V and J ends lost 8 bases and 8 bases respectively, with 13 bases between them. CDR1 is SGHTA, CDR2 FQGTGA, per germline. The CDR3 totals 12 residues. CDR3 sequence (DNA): TGTGCCAGCTCGGGGGGCCAGGATGAGCAGTTCTTC. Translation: CASSGGQDEQFF.

The DNA for the CDR3 is TGTGCCAGCAGAACGCAGGGTAATGGGCCACCCCTCCACTTT. Its translation is CASRTQGNGPPLHF. J is TRBJ1-6 and V is TRBV6-5; TRBD1 might be the D (5 bases). Trimming removed 6 bases from V and 11 bases from J, with 17 bases in between. Germline lookup yields CDR1 MNHEY and CDR2 SVGAGI. The CDR3 runs to 14 residues.

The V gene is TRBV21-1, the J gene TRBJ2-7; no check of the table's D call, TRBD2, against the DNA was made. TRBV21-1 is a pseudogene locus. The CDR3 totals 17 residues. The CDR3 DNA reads TGTGCCAGCAGCACGCGGCTAGCGGGGGAGCATGACTACGAGCAGTACTTC. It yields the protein CASSTRLAGEHDYEQYF.

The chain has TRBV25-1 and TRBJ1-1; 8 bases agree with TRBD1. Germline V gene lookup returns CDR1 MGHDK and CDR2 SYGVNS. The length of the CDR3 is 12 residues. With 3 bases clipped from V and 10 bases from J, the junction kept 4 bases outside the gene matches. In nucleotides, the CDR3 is TGTGCCAGCAGTGACGGACAGGGTCGAGCTTTCTTT. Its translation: CASSDGQGRAFF.

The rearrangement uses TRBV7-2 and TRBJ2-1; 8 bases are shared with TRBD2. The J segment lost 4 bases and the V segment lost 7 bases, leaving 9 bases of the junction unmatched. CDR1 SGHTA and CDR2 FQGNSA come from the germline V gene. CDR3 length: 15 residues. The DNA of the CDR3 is TGTGCCAGCAACTTGGGGCGGGGGGCTTACAATGAGCAGTTCTTC. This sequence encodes CASNLGRGAYNEQFF.

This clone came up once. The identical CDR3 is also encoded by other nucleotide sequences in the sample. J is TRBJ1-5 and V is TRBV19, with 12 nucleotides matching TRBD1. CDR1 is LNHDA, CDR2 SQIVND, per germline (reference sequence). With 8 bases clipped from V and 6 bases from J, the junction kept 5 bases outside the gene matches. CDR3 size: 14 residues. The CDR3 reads CASSLGQGAQPQHF. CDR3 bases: TGTGCCAGTTCGTTGGGACAGGGGGCTCAGCCCCAGCATTTT.

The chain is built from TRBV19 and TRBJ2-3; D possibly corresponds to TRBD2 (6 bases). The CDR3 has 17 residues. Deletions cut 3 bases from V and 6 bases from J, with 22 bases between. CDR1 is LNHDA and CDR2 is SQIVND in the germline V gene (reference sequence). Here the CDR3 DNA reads TGTGCCAGTAGTATTCCCCCCCTGGGCCCGGGGGTGGATACGCAGTATTTT. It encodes CASSIPPLGPGVDTQYF.

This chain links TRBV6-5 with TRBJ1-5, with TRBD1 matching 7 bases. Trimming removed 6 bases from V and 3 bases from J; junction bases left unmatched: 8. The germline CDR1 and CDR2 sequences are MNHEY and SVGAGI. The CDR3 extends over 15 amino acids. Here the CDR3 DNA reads TGTGCCAGCAGAGGATTAGGGGGCAACAATCAGCCCCAGCATTTT. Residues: CASRGLGGNNQPQHF.

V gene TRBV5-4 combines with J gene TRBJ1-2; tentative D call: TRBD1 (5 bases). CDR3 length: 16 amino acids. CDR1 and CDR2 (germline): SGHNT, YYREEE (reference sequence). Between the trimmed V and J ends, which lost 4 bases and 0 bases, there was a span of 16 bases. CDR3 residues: CASSPQGSGTNYGYTF. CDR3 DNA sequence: TGTGCCAGCAGCCCTCAGGGTAGTGGGACTAACTATGGCTACACCTTC.

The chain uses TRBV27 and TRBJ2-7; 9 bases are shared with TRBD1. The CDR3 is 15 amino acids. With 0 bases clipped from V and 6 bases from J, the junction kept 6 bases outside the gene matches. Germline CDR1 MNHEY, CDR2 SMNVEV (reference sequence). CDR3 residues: CASSLSGQGLIEQYF. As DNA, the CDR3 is TGTGCCAGCAGTTTATCGGGACAGGGTTTGATCGAGCAGTACTTC.

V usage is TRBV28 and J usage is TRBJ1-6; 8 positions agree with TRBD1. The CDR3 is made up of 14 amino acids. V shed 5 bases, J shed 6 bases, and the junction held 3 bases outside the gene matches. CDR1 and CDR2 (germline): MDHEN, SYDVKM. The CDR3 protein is CASSIGQGNSPLHF. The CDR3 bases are TGTGCCAGCAGTATAGGACAGGGTAATTCACCCCTCCACTTT.

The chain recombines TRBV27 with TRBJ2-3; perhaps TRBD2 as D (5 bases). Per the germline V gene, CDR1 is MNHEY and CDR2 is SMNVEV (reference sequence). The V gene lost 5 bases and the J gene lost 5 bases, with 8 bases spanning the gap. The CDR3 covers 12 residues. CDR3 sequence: CASSPREDTQYF. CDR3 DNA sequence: TGTGCCAGCAGTCCCCGGGAAGATACGCAGTATTTT.

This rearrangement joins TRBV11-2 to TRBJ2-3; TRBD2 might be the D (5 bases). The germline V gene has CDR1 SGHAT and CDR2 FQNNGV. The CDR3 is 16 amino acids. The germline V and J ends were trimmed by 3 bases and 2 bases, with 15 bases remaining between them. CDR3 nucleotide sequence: TGTGCCAGCAGCTTTGGCCCCAGGAGGAACACAGATACGCAGTATTTT. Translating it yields CASSFGPRRNTDTQYF.

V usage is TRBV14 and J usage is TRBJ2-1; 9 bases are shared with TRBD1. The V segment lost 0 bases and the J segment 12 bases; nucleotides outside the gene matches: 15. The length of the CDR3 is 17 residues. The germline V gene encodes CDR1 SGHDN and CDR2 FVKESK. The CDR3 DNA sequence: TGTGCCAGCAGCCAAGATTGGAGGGACAGGGCATTAAGTGGGCAGTTCTTC. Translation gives CASSQDWRDRALSGQFF.

The CDR3 DNA sequence: TGCGCCAGCAGCCAAGTCGTTGGCAGAAACAATGAGCAGTTCTTC. Translated, it gives CASSQVVGRNNEQFF. The chain combines TRBV4-1 with TRBJ2-1; D unclear. The V and J ends lost 1 base and 5 bases respectively, with 12 bases between them. Germline CDR1 is MGHRA and CDR2 is YSYEKL. CDR3 size: 15 residues.

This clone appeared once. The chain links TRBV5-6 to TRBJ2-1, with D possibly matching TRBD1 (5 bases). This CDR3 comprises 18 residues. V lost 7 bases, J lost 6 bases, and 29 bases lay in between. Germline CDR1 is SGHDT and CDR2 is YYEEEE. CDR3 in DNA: TGTGCCAGCCCCCTTGGGATCAAAGGCAGGGTTCTCTTCAATGAGCAGTTCTTC. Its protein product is CASPLGIKGRVLFNEQFF.

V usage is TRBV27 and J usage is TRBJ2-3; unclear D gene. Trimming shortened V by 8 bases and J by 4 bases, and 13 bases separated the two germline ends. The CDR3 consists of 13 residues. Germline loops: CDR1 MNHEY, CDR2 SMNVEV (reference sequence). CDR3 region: CASLRVGADTQYF. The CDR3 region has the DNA TGTGCCAGCCTCCGGGTTGGCGCAGATACGCAGTATTTT.